This is a list of T cell receptor beta chains from one sample in a study of blood T cells in healthy people across ages. Using its own MiXCR run on the 5' RACE reads, TCRdb lists one record per CDR3 protein. The profile covers around 1,000,000 distinct CDR3 sequences, with about 25% appearing a single time and 0.65% to 0.75% taken by the ten largest. The same specimen was also included in a second study, on T cells of mothers and their children.

Sequencing input: blood. These receptors came from a girl aged 2 to 10 in good health. Each CDR3 is given with its conserved first and last residue. D genes are given only for firm matches. Where a row states a size, it is once, few, many or the class of an expanded clone; other rows omit it.

size,V,J,D,DNA,CDR3
-,TRBV19,TRBJ1-1,-,TGTGCCACCATCCAGAACACTGAAGCTTTCTTT,CATIQNTEAFF
few,TRBV12-3/TRBV12-4,TRBJ2-3,TRBD2,TGTGCCAGCAGACCCACTAGCGGGAGGGCAGATACGCAGTATTTT,CASRPTSGRADTQYF
many,TRBV5-5,TRBJ1-2,-,TGTGCCAGCAGCTTCCAAAGTGGGGGGAGAGATGGCTACACCTTC,CASSFQSGGRDGYTF
once,TRBV27,TRBJ2-1,-,TGTGCCAGCAGTCCGGGACCGAGAAAAACCTACAATGAGCAGTTCTTC,CASSPGPRKTYNEQFF
-,TRBV19,TRBJ1-6,-,TGTGCCAGTAGTATCCCAGGAGTTGGGTCACCCCTCCACTTT,CASSIPGVGSPLHF
few,TRBV7-9,TRBJ1-4,-,TGTGCCAGCAGCTTCTTCACGAGCAGTCTAAATGAAAAACTGTTTTTT,CASSFFTSSLNEKLFF
-,TRBV7-8,TRBJ2-5,-,TGTGCCAGCAGCTTACGGTACAGGGTAGAGACCCAGTACTTC,CASSLRYRVETQYF
-,TRBV7-8,TRBJ2-5,TRBD1,TGTGCCAGCAACTTCGGGGACAGTGGAAGCAATGAGCAGCTCTTC,CASNFGDSGSNEQLF
few,TRBV28,TRBJ2-7,TRBD1,TGTGCCAGCAGTTTAGGGTCGACAGGGCAGGGGTACGAGCAGTACTTC,CASSLGSTGQGYEQYF
few,TRBV7-6,TRBJ1-1,-,TGTGCCAGCGAACCGGGTGTTAATTCCCTGACCGCTCGTAAGAACACTGAAGTTTTCTTT,CASEPGVNSLTARKNTEVFF
-,TRBV15,TRBJ2-1,-,TGTGCCACCAGCGAAACGTTAGTTCAGGGTAAGACGTACAATGAGCAGTTCTTC,CATSETLVQGKTYNEQFF
-,TRBV11-3,TRBJ2-4,-,TGTGCCAGCAGCGCCCCTGACTTAATAGCCAAAAACATTCAGTACTTC,CASSAPDLIAKNIQYF
few,TRBV29-1,TRBJ1-2,-,TGCAGCGGCAGGAGTGACTATGGCTACACCTTC,CSGRSDYGYTF
-,TRBV11-2,TRBJ2-2,-,TGTGCCAGCAGCTGGGGGGGCAGCACCGGGGAGCTGTTTTTT,CASSWGGSTGELFF
few,TRBV11-2,TRBJ2-5,TRBD2,TGTGCCAGCAGCCTATCCTCCTCCGCTAGCGGATATGACGATTTCCAAGAGACCCAGTACTTC,CASSLSSSASGYDDFQETQYF
few,TRBV29-1,TRBJ2-5,TRBD1,TGCAGCGTCTCCGGGACAGGGGTCTTCTTC,CSVSGTGVFF
-,TRBV21-1,TRBJ1-2,-,TGTGCCAGCAGCAAAGTTAAAGACTATGGCTACACCTTC,CASSKVKDYGYTF
-,TRBV27,TRBJ2-1,-,TGTGCCAGCAGTCATGGGACTTTGTACAATGAGCAGTTCTTC,CASSHGTLYNEQFF
-,TRBV7-2,TRBJ1-2,-,TGTGCCAGCAGCTGGGCAGGGGTTGGCTACACCTTC,CASSWAGVGYTF
-,TRBV29-1,TRBJ1-3,-,TGCAGCGCTATGACAGCCGATTCTGGAAACACCATATATTTT,CSAMTADSGNTIYF
few,TRBV9,TRBJ2-7,-,TGTGCCAGCAGCGTAGAGGCGTCGACAGGTGTCTACGAGCAGTACTTC,CASSVEASTGVYEQYF
-,TRBV4-1,TRBJ2-7,-,TGCGCCAGCAGCCAAGGTGAGGCCGAGTCCTACGAGCAGTACTTC,CASSQGEAESYEQYF
few,TRBV7-9,TRBJ2-4,-,TGTGCCAGCAGCCGACCGGGGAGTATTGACATTCAGTACTTC,CASSRPGSIDIQYF
few,TRBV20-1,TRBJ2-7,-,TGCAGTGCTAGAGATACAGTAATCGCGGACAGCTCCTACGAGCAGTACTTC,CSARDTVIADSSYEQYF
-,TRBV29-1,TRBJ2-7,TRBD2,TGCAGCGTTGTCACAGGTAGCGGGGGTTGGGGCTACGAGCAGTACTTC,CSVVTGSGGWGYEQYF
many,TRBV4-2,TRBJ2-1,-,TGTGCCAGCAGCCAAGAATTTGCGACCGGAAATGAGCAGTTCTTC,CASSQEFATGNEQFF
-,TRBV6-1,TRBJ2-7,-,TGTGCCAGCAGTGAAGTGGGGGGCCCGAACTACGAGCAGTACTTC,CASSEVGGPNYEQYF
few,TRBV20-1,TRBJ1-4,-,TGCAGTGCTTTCCGGGCCGAAAAACTGTTTTTT,CSAFRAEKLFF
few,TRBV2,TRBJ2-5,-,TGTGCCAGCAGTGGGGAGGACATTGAGCCCCAGTACTTC,CASSGEDIEPQYF
-,TRBV2,TRBJ2-7,TRBD1,TGTGCCGGCAGTGAAGTAGACCGGCGGACAGGGAAGGACGAGCAGTACTTC,CAGSEVDRRTGKDEQYF
-,TRBV28,TRBJ1-1,-,TGTGCCAGCAGTCACCCCCCTTGGGGGATGAACACTGAAGCTTTCTTT,CASSHPPWGMNTEAFF
few,TRBV7-3,TRBJ1-2,-,TGTGCCAGCAGCTTGACCGGGACAAATACTAACTATGGCTACACCTTC,CASSLTGTNTNYGYTF
-,TRBV12-3/TRBV12-4,TRBJ2-1,-,TGTGCCAGCAGTTCCGCTAACCACAATGAGCAGTTCTTC,CASSSANHNEQFF
few,TRBV7-9,TRBJ2-5,-,TGTGCCAGCAGCTTAACGGACACCCAAGAGACCCAGTACTTC,CASSLTDTQETQYF
-,TRBV9,TRBJ1-3,-,TGTGCCAGCAGCGTAGGGGAGGGAAGCTCTGGAAACACCATATATTTT,CASSVGEGSSGNTIYF
-,TRBV10-3,TRBJ2-3,-,TGTGCCACCAGAACAGGGTTGGACACAGATACGCAGTATTTT,CATRTGLDTDTQYF